This TCR beta chain was captured by sequencing in a study of OX40 agonist ivuxolimab in advanced cancers. About the research overall: The patients received agonistic anti-OX40 (CD134) antibody ivuxolimab. Partial responses were seen in three patients, one with hepatocellular carcinoma and two with cutaneous melanoma.

Study results and caveats: At doses 0.1 to 3.0 mg/kg, CD4+ and CD8+ clones expanded. There were, on average, more expanded clones in CD8+ T cells than in CD4+.

Here immunoSEQ multiplex PCR was the method, and the copy in TCRdb shows in-frame clones only, minus some. The sample lists more than 60,000 clones, roughly four fifths occurring once. Comment on this clone: Its antigen is undetermined.

This receptor was identified in an adult with an advanced solid tumor such as melanoma, head and neck, liver or kidney cancer. The material sequenced was CD4+ or CD8+ T cells sorted from blood, taken in a trial of the OX40 agonist ivuxolimab.

For the CDR3, the DNA is TGTGCCAGCAGTGAACCAGGGGGCCATGGCTACACCTTC. This translates into CASSEPGGHGYTF. The chain is built from TRBV25-1 and TRBJ1-2; 8 nucleotides align to TRBD1. The germline CDR1 and CDR2 sequences are MGHDK and SYGVNS. The CDR3 extends over 13 amino acids. The V gene end was trimmed by 2 bases and the J gene end by 6 bases; junction bases not matched to a gene: 2.